This TCR beta chain was sequenced for a study of CD8+CD57+ T cells in acquired aplastic anemia. Across the whole study: DNA from sorted CD4+ and CD8+ cells averaged roughly 3.2 ug. Healthy donor CD4+ samples were sequenced to a depth that averaged roughly 9.9 million reads.

In regard to this clonotype: Its antigen is still unknown.

According to the study, genomic DNA was the template for TCR beta VDJ and CDR3 profiling. TCRdb analysed the reads with MiXCR anew, one entry per CDR3 protein. Found here are approximately 200,000 distinct CDR3 sequences, about half of them singletons; the top ten hold 15% to 20%. The study, taken as a whole, reports: In CD8+ cells, Simpson's diversity showed no significant difference between patients and controls.

The germline gives CDR1 SGHTA, CDR2 FQGNSA. The CDR3 spans 17 residues. The germline V and J ends were trimmed by 1 base and 8 bases, with 20 bases remaining between them. The chain joins TRBV7-2 to TRBJ1-4, with TRBD1 as a possible D gene (6 bases). The source material was sorted CD4+, CD8+, or CD8+CD57+ T cells (not recorded which) from PBMCs. The clonotype originates from a human donor in good health, serving as a control. CDR3 amino acids: CASSLGLETGADEKLFF. In DNA form, the CDR3 reads TGTGCCAGCAGCTTAGGGCTAGAGACAGGCGCTGACGAAAAACTGTTTTTT.